This is a list of T cell receptor beta chains from one sample in a study of beta chain features in type 1 diabetes. Sequenced by immunoSEQ multiplex PCR; TCRdb stores in-frame clones only, minus some. The sample carries under 400,000 clones, approximately 12% recorded once. Input material: naive CD4+ T cells from blood. All receptors derive from a man aged 18-30 years in good health. Both conserved end residues are part of each CDR3. The D gene is left open where the match is weak. Rows may omit the clone size; those that give it use once, few, many or a size class.

j_gene | v_gene | d_gene | abundance | CDR3nt | CDR3aa
TRBJ2-2 | TRBV30 | - | few | TGTGCCTGGAGCCGCTTGGTCGGGACCGGGGAGCTGTTTTTT | CAWSRLVGTGELFF
TRBJ1-5 | TRBV15 | - | - | TGTGCCACCAGCAGAGATGCAGTAAGCAATCAGCCCCAGCATTTT | CATSRDAVSNQPQHF
TRBJ2-3 | TRBV7-6 | TRBD2 | few | TGTGCCAGCAGCTTAGATATTAGCGGGGGCACAGATACGCAGTATTTT | CASSLDISGGTDTQYF
TRBJ2-1 | TRBV6-5 | TRBD2 | - | TGTGCCAGCAGGAATAGCGGGAGTGCCTACAATGAGCAGTTCTTC | CASRNSGSAYNEQFF
TRBJ1-5 | TRBV7-2 | TRBD1 | - | TGTGCCAGCAGCCCCGACAGGGACGGGCAGCCCCAGCATTTT | CASSPDRDGQPQHF
TRBJ2-2 | TRBV30 | - | - | TGTGCCTGGAGTCGCGCGTTGAACACCGGGGAGCTGTTTTTT | CAWSRALNTGELFF
TRBJ1-5 | TRBV28 | TRBD1 | few | TGTGCCAGCAGTTTGCGGACAGGGAGTTGGAATCAGCCCCAGCATTTT | CASSLRTGSWNQPQHF
TRBJ2-1 | TRBV7-9 | TRBD1 | - | TGTGCCAGCACCCCTCCGGGACAGGGTCACAATGAGCAGTTCTTC | CASTPPGQGHNEQFF
TRBJ2-7 | TRBV7-2 | TRBD1 | few | TGTGCCAGCAGCCCGGGACAGGGCTACGAGCAGTACTTC | CASSPGQGYEQYF
TRBJ1-5 | TRBV28 | - | - | TGTGCCAGCAGTATACAGAATCAGCCCCAGCATTTT | CASSIQNQPQHF
TRBJ2-3 | TRBV14 | - | once | TGTGCCAGCAGTCACACCGGGGGAAACCGAAGGACAGATACGCAGTATTTT | CASSHTGGNRRTDTQYF
TRBJ1-2 | TRBV30 | - | few | TGTGCCGGACGGAGGGGAGCAGCTAACTATGGCTACACCTTC | CAGRRGAANYGYTF
TRBJ2-3 | TRBV6-5 | - | - | TGTGCCAGCAGCACAGGGATTTACACAGATACGCAGTATTTT | CASSTGIYTDTQYF
TRBJ2-7 | TRBV19 | TRBD1 | few | TGTGCCAGTAGTATAGATGGGACAGACTACGAGCAGTACTTC | CASSIDGTDYEQYF
TRBJ1-6 | TRBV7-9 | - | - | TGTGCCAGCAGCCTCAGGGGCGTGGATACACCCCTCCACTTT | CASSLRGVDTPLHF